This T cell receptor beta chain was obtained from a study of T cells in Graves' hyperthyroidism and ophthalmopathy. Overall study findings and caveats: Stable hyperthyroidism was told apart from ophthalmopathy by a model built on 13 V-J features. Blood held most thyroid clonotypes expanded above 0.001 frequency.

TCR beta CDR3 region amplification was performed from RNA transcripts. Carried out on the TCR CDR3, a first-round RT-PCR used the HTBI primer set. MiXCR, run by TCRdb on the multiplex PCR reads, gives a single entry per CDR3 protein. The repertoire holds a few hundred thousand distinct CDR3 sequences, with about 18% as singletons. Diagnostic assessment was based on clinical symptoms, serum thyroxine and TRAb, thyroid ultrasound and orbital computed tomography. In the case of this clonotype: No antigen is known for it.

This CDR3 region has 16 residues. CDR1 and CDR2 (germline): SGHDN, FVKESK. With 0 bases removed from V and 1 base from J, the gap between germline ends came to 13 bases. The clonotype originates from a woman aged 60-75 years with Graves' ophthalmopathy. The specimen sequenced was blood. The V call is TRBV14, the J call TRBJ2-7, with D tentatively TRBD2 (6 bases). CDR3 sequence (DNA): TGTGCCAGCAGCCAAGATTGGGGGGAAACATCCTACGAGCAGTACTTC. Its translation: CASSQDWGETSYEQYF.